The 29 T cell receptor beta chains below all came from one sample that was sequenced in a study of beta chain features in type 1 diabetes. Expressed TCRB transcripts were sequenced because the isolated RNA had all been reverse transcribed beforehand. Repertoires were generated with immunoSEQ multiplex PCR, while TCRdb's copy carries only in-frame clones and drops some. The table records 400,000 to 500,000 clones, over 11% of them present only once. Sequencing was performed on naive CD4+ T cells from blood. The receptors here all came from a man aged 25 to 40 in good health.

This CDR3 is CASSPGTVYTGELFF. The CDR3 nucleotides read TGTGCCAGCAGCCCCGGGACAGTGTACACCGGGGAGCTGTTTTTT. This chain connects TRBV7-6 to TRBJ2-2, with 7 bases lining up with TRBD1. This CDR3 spans 15 amino acids. Trimming cost V 5 bases and J 3 bases; bases outside gene matches: 6. From germline, CDR1 is SGHVS and CDR2 FNYEAQ.

The V gene is TRBV6-5, the J gene TRBJ2-5; 8 bases fit TRBD2. This CDR3 contains 15 residues. Germline V gene lookup returns CDR1 MNHEY and CDR2 SVGAGI. V gave up 6 bases and J gave up 5 bases; unmatched junction bases: 11. The DNA of the CDR3 is TGTGCCAGCAGGATTAGTGCGGGGGGAATTGAGACCCAGTACTTC. This translates into CASRISAGGIETQYF.

There are a few counts of this clone. The chain uses TRBV29-1 and TRBJ1-3; D gene uncertain. With 3 bases removed from V and 0 bases from J, the gap between germline ends came to 6 bases. The germline V gene has CDR1 SQVTM and CDR2 ANQGSEA. This CDR3 spans 13 amino acids. In DNA, the CDR3 is TGCAGCGTTGAGAATCTCTCTGGAAACACCATATATTTT. Translating it yields CSVENLSGNTIYF.

This clone was picked up one time. This chain connects TRBV20-1 to TRBJ1-1; D unclear. Germline CDR1 and CDR2: DFQATT and SNEGSKA (reference sequence). Trimming cost V 3 bases and J 6 bases, with 8 bases left between them. The CDR3 extends over 11 amino acids. CDR3 sequence (DNA): TGCAGTGCTAGTGTTGAGTCTGAAGCTTTCTTT. It is translated as CSASVESEAFF.

J is TRBJ2-1 and V is TRBV20-1, with D perhaps TRBD2 (6 bases). Germline CDR1 reads DFQATT; CDR2 reads SNEGSKA (reference sequence). V lost 5 bases, J lost 15 bases, and 17 bases lay in between. The CDR3 length is 11 residues. This chain's CDR3 is CSASHRDSLFF. The CDR3 nucleotides read TGCAGTGCTTCTCACCGGGACTCTCTGTTCTTC.

This clone was observed once. V is TRBV18 and J is TRBJ2-5; TRBD1 matches at 7 bases. The CDR3 length is 13 residues. With 9 bases clipped from V and 1 base from J, the junction kept 5 bases outside the gene matches. CDR1 and CDR2 (germline): KGHSH, LQKENI. CDR3 region: CASQGTVQETQYF. Written as DNA, the CDR3 is TGTGCCAGTCAGGGGACAGTCCAAGAGACCCAGTACTTC.

The chain couples TRBV15 to TRBJ2-1; D not certain. Germline V lookup: CDR1 LNHNV, CDR2 YYDKDF (reference sequence). V was shortened by 5 bases and J by 7 bases, with 15 bases between the two germline ends. The CDR3 runs 14 residues. The DNA of the CDR3 is TGTGCCACCAGCTTCATTACCGTAAGGAATGAGCAGTTCTTC. Protein: CATSFITVRNEQFF.

The rearrangement uses TRBV5-6 and TRBJ2-5; perhaps D is TRBD1 or TRBD2 (5 bases each). This CDR3 is built from 15 residues. The V end lost 3 bases, the J end lost 14 bases, and 26 bases lay between the germline ends. Germline V lookup: CDR1 SGHDT, CDR2 YYEEEE. In DNA, the CDR3 is TGTGCCAGCAGCTACCAGACCCTCGGGGATATTCAGGGCTACTTC. Its translation is CASSYQTLGDIQGYF.

This clone has a handful of counts. This rearrangement joins TRBV2 to TRBJ2-1, with a possible D match to TRBD2 (6 bases). The V gene's germline CDR1 is SNHLY and CDR2 FYNNEI. This CDR3 has 11 amino acids. The V gene lost 5 bases and the J gene lost 10 bases, with 9 bases spanning the gap. This chain's CDR3 is CASSPGAEQFF. The CDR3 coding sequence is TGTGCCAGCAGTCCGGGAGCAGAGCAGTTCTTC.

This chain connects TRBV2 to TRBJ1-2; maybe TRBD1 (5 bases). CDR3 length: 15 residues. Trimming cost V 7 bases and J 1 base, with 16 bases left between them. Looked up from germline, CDR1 is SNHLY and CDR2 is FYNNEI. The CDR3 spells CASTQADPLNYGYTF. CDR3 nucleotides: TGTGCCAGCACACAGGCCGACCCACTTAACTATGGCTACACCTTC.

The chain couples TRBV25-1 to TRBJ2-7; 8 bases are shared with TRBD1. J lost 5 bases, V lost 5 bases, and 5 bases had no gene match. This CDR3 spans 13 amino acids. Germline CDR1 MGHDK, CDR2 SYGVNS. DNA of the CDR3: TGTGCCAGCAGTCCCAGGGGGCGCAACGAGCAGTACTTC. Protein sequence: CASSPRGRNEQYF.

This chain joins TRBV27 and TRBJ2-7, with D possibly being TRBD2 (6 bases). This CDR3 is built from 15 residues. Germline CDR1 MNHEY, CDR2 SMNVEV (reference sequence). The V end was cut by 2 bases, the J end by 10 bases, with 21 bases between. The CDR3 reads CASSLIGRDSFGQYF. CDR3 in DNA: TGTGCCAGCAGTTTAATCGGTCGGGACTCTTTCGGTCAGTACTTC.

This clone has just a few counts. The V call is TRBV4-2, the J call TRBJ2-2, with D perhaps matching TRBD2 (6 bases). The V gene lost 0 bases and the J gene lost 3 bases, with 14 bases spanning the gap. The CDR3 is made up of 17 amino acids. Germline V CDR1 and CDR2: LGHNA, YNFKEQ. Here the CDR3 DNA reads TGTGCCAGCAGCCAAGATCGGAAGCGGGCGGACACCGGGGAGCTGTTTTTT. Protein product: CASSQDRKRADTGELFF.

This clone was seen a handful of times. The chain combines TRBV5-6 with TRBJ2-5; 9 nucleotides align to TRBD1. J was trimmed by 2 bases and V by 0 bases; bases with no gene match: 5. The CDR3 has 16 residues. Germline loops: CDR1 SGHDT, CDR2 YYEEEE. The chain's CDR3 is CASSLVGQGLQETQYF. The CDR3 DNA sequence: TGTGCCAGCAGCTTGGTGGGACAGGGCCTTCAAGAGACCCAGTACTTC.

This clone was counted a few times. The chain is built from TRBV4-1 and TRBJ1-6; 10 bases are a match to TRBD1. The CDR3 spans 14 residues. With V trimmed by 4 bases and J by 8 bases, 2 bases remained unmatched. The germline V gene has CDR1 MGHRA and CDR2 YSYEKL. Written as DNA, the CDR3 is TGCGCCAGCAGCCCCGACAGGGGGCATTCACCCCTCCACTTT. Its protein product is CASSPDRGHSPLHF.

The sample holds a few counts of this clone. The rearrangement links TRBV14 to TRBJ2-1, with 14 bases matching TRBD2. V lost 1 base, J lost 4 bases, and 3 bases stayed unmatched. The germline V gene has CDR1 SGHDN and CDR2 FVKESK. CDR3 length: 17 residues. The CDR3 spells CASSQGGTSGSYNEQFF. For the CDR3, the DNA is TGTGCCAGCAGCCAAGGCGGGACTAGCGGGAGTTACAATGAGCAGTTCTTC.

This chain uses TRBV7-8 with TRBJ1-1; 7 nucleotides line up with TRBD1. CDR1 and CDR2 from the germline V gene are SGHVS and FQNEAQ. The CDR3 is 14 residues long. V lost 5 bases to trimming and J lost 1 base; unmatched junction nucleotides: 4. The CDR3 region has the DNA TGTGCCAGCAGCGAGGGACAGAGGAACACTGAAGCTTTCTTT. It specifies CASSEGQRNTEAFF.

The chain couples TRBV4-3 to TRBJ2-1; 11 nucleotides agree with TRBD1. The ends lost 3 bases at V and 5 bases at J; junction bases unmatched: 9. Per germline, CDR1 LGHNA and CDR2 YSLEER. This CDR3 is built from 17 residues. The CDR3 loop reads CASSHSERTGGNNEQFF. The CDR3 DNA is TGCGCCAGCAGCCATTCCGAAAGGACAGGGGGCAACAATGAGCAGTTCTTC.

This clone was seen only a few times. V and J are TRBV9 and TRBJ1-1; 7 nucleotides agree with TRBD1. This CDR3 has 13 amino acids. V gave up 3 bases and J gave up 4 bases; unmatched junction bases: 3. The germline V gene encodes CDR1 SGDLS and CDR2 YYNGEE. The CDR3 bases are TGTGCCAGCAGCGCGACAGGGTTCACTGAAGCTTTCTTT. It encodes CASSATGFTEAFF. Combining the CDR3 with reference TRBV9 and TRBJ1-1 gives the whole variable domain DSGVTQTPKHLITATGQRVTLRCSPRSGDLSVYWYQQSLDQGLQFLIQYYNGEERAKGNILERFSAQQFPDLHSELNLSSLELGDSALYFCASSATGFTEAFFGQGTRLTVV.

This clone was counted between two and nine times. This chain connects TRBV6-5 to TRBJ2-7, with D perhaps matching TRBD1 (5 bases). V was cut by 6 bases and J by 4 bases, with 19 bases left in between. Per germline, CDR1 MNHEY and CDR2 SVGAGI. The CDR3 is 15 amino acids. Here the CDR3 reads CASRPSGATLYEQYF. The CDR3 DNA reads as TGTGCCAGCAGGCCGAGTGGGGCCACTCTTTACGAGCAGTACTTC.

J is TRBJ2-5 and V is TRBV6-1; 8 bases match TRBD2. V was pared by 8 bases and J by 4 bases, with 6 bases of the junction left unmatched. Germline assignment: CDR1 MNHNS and CDR2 SASEGT. The CDR3 has 13 amino acids. DNA of the CDR3: TGTGCCAGCGTTAGCGGGATAGGAGAGACCCAGTACTTC. Its translation: CASVSGIGETQYF.

J is TRBJ1-2 and V is TRBV30; 8 bases line up with TRBD1. Germline lookup yields CDR1 GTSNPN and CDR2 SVGIG (reference sequence). This CDR3 region has 17 residues. J was trimmed by 6 bases and V by 0 bases; bases with no gene match: 15. The CDR3: CAWSVDRDRRRSDGYTF. CDR3 nucleotide sequence: TGTGCCTGGAGTGTCGACCGGGACAGGCGTAGGTCGGATGGCTACACCTTC.

This clone has a handful of counts. The CDR3 bases are TGCAGCGTTGCCATCACAGATACGCAGTATTTT. Translated: CSVAITDTQYF. The V gene is TRBV29-1, the J gene TRBJ2-3; the D is unclear. CDR3 size: 11 residues. Germline assignment: CDR1 SQVTM and CDR2 ANQGSEA. V lost 4 bases to trimming and J lost 2 bases, with 4 bases between them.

This clone appeared a few times. The chain employs TRBV29-1 and TRBJ2-3, with 8 bases that match TRBD1. The CDR3 length is 15 residues. Germline CDR1 SQVTM, CDR2 ANQGSEA. Trimming cost V 6 bases and J 6 bases; bases outside gene matches: 14. In DNA, the CDR3 is TGCAGCGTCCATAGTTTCAGGGGGCGGAAGGATACGCAGTATTTT. Amino acid sequence: CSVHSFRGRKDTQYF.

This rearrangement joins TRBV27 to TRBJ2-3, with 8 positions matching TRBD2. The junction had 5 bases not matched to a gene; V was cut back by 2 bases and J by 1 base. The germline V gene encodes CDR1 MNHEY and CDR2 SMNVEV (reference sequence). The CDR3 extends over 16 amino acids. The DNA of the CDR3 is TGTGCCAGCAGTTTAAAGCGGGAGAAATGCACAGATACGCAGTATTTT. Encoded protein: CASSLKREKCTDTQYF.

V usage is TRBV7-9 and J usage is TRBJ2-3; a possible D gene is TRBD2 (5 bases). The CDR3 sequence is 14 residues long. Germline V CDR1 and CDR2: SEHNR, FQNEAQ (reference sequence). Deletions cut 0 bases from V and 7 bases from J, with 11 bases between. This CDR3 reads CASSLAGSGNTQYF. The CDR3 region has the DNA TGTGCCAGCAGCTTAGCGGGGTCGGGAAATACGCAGTATTTT.

The rearrangement joins TRBV9 to TRBJ2-7; D uncertain. In germline, CDR1 is SGDLS, CDR2 YYNGEE. The CDR3 sequence is 15 residues long. V dropped 0 bases and J dropped 3 bases, with 13 bases sitting between them. CDR3 sequence reads: CASSVEPQDGYEQYF. CDR3 sequence (DNA): TGTGCCAGCAGCGTAGAGCCCCAGGATGGCTACGAGCAGTACTTC.

The rearrangement links TRBV9 to TRBJ2-3, with TRBD2 identical over 8 bases. Germline loops: CDR1 SGDLS, CDR2 YYNGEE. This CDR3 has 16 amino acids. V dropped 3 bases and J dropped 4; count of bases not matched to a gene: 10. The CDR3 DNA follows: TGTGCCAGCAGCGGGTCAGCGGGGGCATTGCCAGATACGCAGTATTTT. This sequence encodes CASSGSAGALPDTQYF.

In this sample, this clone turned up a few times. The chain has TRBV7-6 and TRBJ2-1; D unclear. CDR1 is SGHVS, CDR2 FNYEAQ, per germline. Trimming stripped 5 bases from V and 5 bases from J, with 13 bases between. The CDR3 has 14 residues. The CDR3 is CASSPRTNDNEQFF. The CDR3 nucleotides are TGTGCCAGCAGCCCTCGAACGAACGACAATGAGCAGTTCTTC.